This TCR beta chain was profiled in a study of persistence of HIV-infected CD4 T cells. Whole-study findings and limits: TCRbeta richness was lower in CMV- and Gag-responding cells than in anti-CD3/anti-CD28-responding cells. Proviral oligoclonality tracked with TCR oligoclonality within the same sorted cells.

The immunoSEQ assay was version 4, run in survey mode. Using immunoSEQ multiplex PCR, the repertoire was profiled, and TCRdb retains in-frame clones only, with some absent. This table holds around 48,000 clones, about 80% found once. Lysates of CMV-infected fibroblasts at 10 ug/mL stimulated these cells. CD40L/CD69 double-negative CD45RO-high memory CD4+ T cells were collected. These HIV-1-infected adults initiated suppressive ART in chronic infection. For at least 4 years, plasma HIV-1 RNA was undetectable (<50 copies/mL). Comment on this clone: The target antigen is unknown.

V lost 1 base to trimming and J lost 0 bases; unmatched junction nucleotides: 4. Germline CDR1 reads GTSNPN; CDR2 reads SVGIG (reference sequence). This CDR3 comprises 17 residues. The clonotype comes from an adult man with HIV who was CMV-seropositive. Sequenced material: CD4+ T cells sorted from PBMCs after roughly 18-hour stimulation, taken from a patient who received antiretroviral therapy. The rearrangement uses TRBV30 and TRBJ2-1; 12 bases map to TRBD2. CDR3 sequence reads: CAWSGLAGAVSYNEQFF. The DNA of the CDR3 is TGTGCCTGGAGTGGACTAGCGGGGGCCGTCTCCTACAATGAGCAGTTCTTC.